Given below is one T cell receptor (beta chain) in context. The data were taken from a study of blood T cell repertoires in COVID-19. Germline-derived CDR1 and CDR2 are SGHVS and FQNEAQ. The CDR3 runs to 12 residues. Between the trimmed V and J ends, which lost 5 bases and 3 bases, there was a span of 7 bases. The table came from immunoSEQ multiplex PCR; TCRdb's copy has only in-frame clones and leaves some out. The table has under 150,000 clones, roughly 84% seen once; the top ten hold under 7%. Within 2 weeks before study entry, exposed participants met a COVID-19 case. Sequenced input: PBMCs or T cells enriched from blood (not recorded which). This clonotype was obtained from a woman aged 50 to 65 who had been exposed to COVID-19. The chain joins TRBV7-8 to TRBJ1-1; D is unclear. CDR3 amino acids: CASSLRDTEAFF. For the CDR3, the DNA is TGTGCCAGCAGCCTGCGGGACACTGAAGCTTTCTTT.